This T cell receptor (beta chain) is drawn from a study of blood T cells in healthy people across ages. CDR3 length equals 13 residues. Per the germline V gene, CDR1 is SGHNT and CDR2 is YENEEA. Unmatched junction bases numbered 3, after V lost 5 bases and J lost 5 bases. A second PCR of roughly 7 to 11 cycles used a sample-barcoded 5' primer and a J-beta primer mix. TCRdb called the 5' RACE reads again in MiXCR, with one record for every CDR3 protein. The table lists approximately 1,000,000 distinct CDR3 sequences, around 45% of them singletons. As for this clonotype: Its antigen is undetermined.

Every donor gave approximately 10 milliliters of peripheral blood. Study-level findings and limits: PBMCs left unsorted prevented a conclusive naive versus antigen-experienced comparison.

The clonotype comes from a woman in her sixties or seventies in good health. The sample taken for sequencing was blood. The V call is TRBV11-3, the J call TRBJ2-1, with 7 positions matching TRBD2. This CDR3 is CASSQRGHNEQFF. Here the CDR3 DNA reads TGTGCCAGCAGCCAGCGGGGCCACAATGAGCAGTTCTTC.